Listed below are T cell receptor beta chains from one sample, sequenced in a study of blood T cell repertoires in COVID-19. The method was immunoSEQ multiplex PCR; TCRdb's version includes in-frame clones alone and lacks a portion of them. Of about 130,000 clones in the sample, 88% are singletons; the top ten hold 9% to 12%. The specimen was peripheral blood. The receptors were sampled from a man aged 50 to 60 with acute or convalescent COVID-19. CDR3s include the opening cysteine and the closing phenylalanine or tryptophan. A D gene is named only where the DNA matches it firmly. Part of the rows lack a size; the others show once, few, many or a class for expanded clones.

>.|TRBV5-1|.|TRBJ1-2
TGCGCCAGCAGCTTGGCCAGGAGGGTTGGGTATGGCTACACCTTC
CASSLARRVGYGYTF
>.|TRBV5-1|TRBD2|TRBJ2-7
TGCGCCAGCAGCGATACGACTAGCGGGGTTTCCTACGAGCAGTACTTC
CASSDTTSGVSYEQYF
>.|TRBV3-1/TRBV3-2|.|TRBJ1-2
TGTGCCAGCCGCCGGGCAGGGGTAGTTGGTAACTATGGCTACACCTTC
CASRRAGVVGNYGYTF
>.|TRBV12-3/TRBV12-4|.|TRBJ1-1
TGTGCCAGCTACAGAGCCACTGAAGCTTTCTTT
CASYRATEAFF
>.|TRBV7-9|TRBD1|TRBJ2-7
TGTGCCAGCAGCTCGTGGACAGGGAGCTACGAGCAGTACTTC
CASSSWTGSYEQYF
>.|TRBV30|TRBD1|TRBJ1-2
TGTGCCTGGACGTCTCCGGGACAGCTAAACTATGGCTACACCTTC
CAWTSPGQLNYGYTF
>.|TRBV11-2|TRBD1|TRBJ1-6
TGTGCCAGCAGCCCGGACAGGCATTCACCCCTCCACTTT
CASSPDRHSPLHF
>once|TRBV6-1|TRBD1|TRBJ2-7
TGTGCCAGCAGTGAAGTGCCGGGACAGTATGCCTACGAGCAGTACTTC
CASSEVPGQYAYEQYF
>.|TRBV6-5|TRBD2|TRBJ2-1
TGTGCCAGCAGAACCGGGACTAGCGGGAGTAATGAGCAGTTCTTC
CASRTGTSGSNEQFF
>.|TRBV11-2|.|TRBJ2-3
TGTGCCAGCAGCTTAGATCAGACAGATACGCAGTATTTT
CASSLDQTDTQYF
>few|TRBV18|TRBD1|TRBJ1-2
TGTGCCAGCTCACCTAAAGTCCCGGGACAGTTTTATGGCTACACCTTC
CASSPKVPGQFYGYTF
>.|TRBV3-1/TRBV3-2|.|TRBJ1-2
TGTGCCAGCAGCTTATCGCAGGGTAAGGGTGGCTACACCTTC
CASSLSQGKGGYTF
>.|TRBV29-1|.|TRBJ2-2
TGCAGCGCCCTGAAGGACACCCACACCGGGGAGCTGTTTTTT
CSALKDTHTGELFF
>once|TRBV5-1|TRBD1|TRBJ2-1
TGCGCCAGCAGCTTGGAGCTGGGACAGGGATCAATCAATGAGCAGTTCTTC
CASSLELGQGSINEQFF
>.|TRBV30|TRBD1|TRBJ1-1
TGTGCCTGGAGTTCGCAGGGGGCCACTGAAGCTTTCTTT
CAWSSQGATEAFF
>.|TRBV18|.|TRBJ2-2
TGTGCCAGCTCACCACAGAGAGGCGCGAACACCGGGGAGCTGTTTTTT
CASSPQRGANTGELFF
>.|TRBV5-1|.|TRBJ2-5
TGCGCCAGCAGCTTATTGGCGGGATCGGGGGAGACCCAGTACTTC
CASSLLAGSGETQYF
>few|TRBV15|TRBD1|TRBJ2-3
TGTGCCACCAGCAGAGCGGGCCCCGGGACAGGGTCATTCGCAGATACGCAGTATTTT
CATSRAGPGTGSFADTQYF
>.|TRBV5-1|.|TRBJ2-5
TGCGCCAGCAAATCCCAGGGTTCGGTAGAGACCCAGTACTTC
CASKSQGSVETQYF
>.|TRBV5-5|TRBD2|TRBJ2-5
TGTGCCAGCAGCTTAAGGAGACTAGCGGGGCAAGAGACCCAGTACTTC
CASSLRRLAGQETQYF
>.|TRBV12-5|.|TRBJ1-5
TGTGCTAGTGGTTTGACAGGGATAAATCAGCCCCAGCATTTT
CASGLTGINQPQHF
>.|TRBV29-1|.|TRBJ2-7
TGCAGCGTAAGGCAGGCTTTAAGCGAGCAGTACTTC
CSVRQALSEQYF
>.|TRBV28|.|TRBJ1-1
TGTGCCAGCAGTTTATCATGGGCGAGTCGAACTGAAGCTTTCTTT
CASSLSWASRTEAFF
>.|TRBV5-1|.|TRBJ1-2
TGCGCCAGCAGCTCGCCCGGGGGAGGGTATGGCTACACCTTC
CASSSPGGGYGYTF
>.|TRBV5-5|.|TRBJ1-5
TGTGCCAGCAGCTTCAGCGGGGAAAATCAGCCCCAGCATTTT
CASSFSGENQPQHF
>.|TRBV5-1|TRBD1|TRBJ1-2
TGCGCCAGCAGCGGGGGACAGGGCCCCTATGGCTACACCTTC
CASSGGQGPYGYTF
>.|TRBV28|.|TRBJ2-7
TGTGCCAGCAGTTTCGCGGAGGGCCCTTCCTACGAGCAGTACTTC
CASSFAEGPSYEQYF
>.|TRBV2|.|TRBJ2-6
TGTGCCAGCACCGGACAACTCTTCACCTCTGGGGCCAACGTCCTGACTTTC
CASTGQLFTSGANVLTF
>.|TRBV4-1|.|TRBJ1-4
TGCGCCAGCAGTAATGGTCAGGTAGCTAATGAAAAACTGTTTTTT
CASSNGQVANEKLFF
>.|TRBV5-6|.|TRBJ1-2
TGTGCCAGCAGCTCGCGAGCTAACTATGGCTACACCTTC
CASSSRANYGYTF
>.|TRBV5-1|.|TRBJ1-3
TGCGCCAGCAGCTTGATCGGGGTTTCTGGAAACACCATATATTTT
CASSLIGVSGNTIYF
>.|TRBV4-1|TRBD1|TRBJ1-3
TGCGCCAGCAGCCGAGGGACAGAATTCGTGGGAGGAAACACCATATATTTT
CASSRGTEFVGGNTIYF
>.|TRBV3-1/TRBV3-2|.|TRBJ1-2
TGTGCCAGCAGCCAAAGACTAGGTGGCTACACCTTC
CASSQRLGGYTF
>.|TRBV6-5|.|TRBJ1-4
TGTGCCAGCAGTTACTCGAATCCAGGGATAGGTGAAAAACTGTTTTTT
CASSYSNPGIGEKLFF
>.|TRBV13|TRBD2|TRBJ2-3
TGTGCCAGCAGCTTAGATTTAGCGGGGGGGCCAGATACGCAGTATTTT
CASSLDLAGGPDTQYF
>.|TRBV19|TRBD1|TRBJ1-5
TGTGCCAGTAGTATCCAAACCGGGACAGGGTTTAATCAGCCCCAGCATTTT
CASSIQTGTGFNQPQHF